These 30 T cell receptor beta chains came from one sample sequenced in a study of Graves' ophthalmopathy and Graves' hyperthyroidism. The sequenced template was RNA, covering the TCR beta CDR3 region. RT-PCR in the first round used HTBI primers; a second-round multiplex PCR followed. TCRdb reprocessed the multiplex PCR reads with MiXCR, giving one entry per CDR3 protein. The sample gives hundreds of thousands of distinct CDR3 sequences, 22% of which show up once; approximately 6.5% is in the top ten. Sequencing was carried out using peripheral blood. The receptors shown here come from a woman between 18 and 29 years old with stable Graves' hyperthyroidism. Some clones in this sample may be carry-over from other donors' samples.

This clonotype showed up many times. J is TRBJ2-7 and V is TRBV2; D uncertain. V lost 7 bases and J 2 bases, leaving 9 bases between the germline ends. This CDR3 has 12 amino acids. Germline loops: CDR1 SNHLY, CDR2 FYNNEI. The CDR3 DNA reads as TGTGCCAGCATGCAGCCCCCCTACGAGCAGTACTTC. It is translated as CASMQPPYEQYF.

The sample holds many counts of this clonotype. The rearrangement links TRBV7-2 to TRBJ2-7; tentative D call: TRBD1 (6 bases). In germline, CDR1 is SGHTA, CDR2 FQGNSA. The CDR3 is 15 amino acids. Trimming removed 1 base at V and 3 bases at J, with 13 bases between. The CDR3 loop reads CASSLVGKGDYEQYF. Here the CDR3 DNA reads TGTGCCAGCAGCTTAGTAGGGAAGGGGGACTACGAGCAGTACTTC.

The chain combines TRBV4-2 with TRBJ1-2, with D possibly TRBD1 on 5 matching bases. The CDR3 consists of 17 residues. Looked up from germline, CDR1 is LGHNA and CDR2 is YNFKEQ. Trimming left V 6 bases short and J 0 bases short, with 20 bases between. The CDR3 DNA sequence: TGTGCCAGCAGTCCCACTGCCTTTCGACAGACTAACTATGGCTACACCTTC. It translates to CASSPTAFRQTNYGYTF.

This clonotype was seen more than once but under ten times. V gene TRBV20-1 combines with J gene TRBJ2-5, with TRBD2 matching over 10 bases. The CDR3 totals 16 residues. J lost 5 bases, V lost 2 bases, and 11 bases had no gene match. The germline CDR1 and CDR2 sequences are DFQATT and SNEGSKA (reference sequence). The CDR3 reads CSARIPSGGIGETQYF. In DNA, the CDR3 is TGCAGTGCTAGAATCCCTAGCGGGGGAATTGGGGAGACCCAGTACTTC.

This clonotype was observed many times. The chain couples TRBV5-1 to TRBJ1-1, with D hard to call. This CDR3 has 16 amino acids. Germline assignment: CDR1 SGHRS and CDR2 YFSETQ. V was pared by 4 bases and J by 1 base, with 17 bases between. The CDR3 spells CASSLAPLAGNTEAFF. CDR3 in DNA: TGCGCCAGCAGCCTCGCCCCCTTGGCAGGGAACACTGAAGCTTTCTTT.

This CDR3 is CASSRGQVNEQYF. The CDR3, as DNA: TGTGCCAGCAGTCGTGGACAGGTTAACGAGCAGTACTTC. The chain recombines TRBV28 with TRBJ2-7, with 7 bases identical to TRBD1. V lost 5 bases and J lost 5; bases outside the gene matches: 6. The germline V gene has CDR1 MDHEN and CDR2 SYDVKM. The CDR3 runs to 13 residues.

The table lists this clonotype with many counts. This rearrangement joins TRBV5-5 to TRBJ1-1; no definite D call. V was trimmed by 2 bases and J by 9 bases, leaving 14 bases between them. The CDR3 length is 13 residues. The germline CDR1 and CDR2 sequences are SGHKS and YYEKEE (reference sequence). The CDR3 here is CASSFFSGLKAFF. CDR3 coding DNA: TGTGCCAGCAGCTTTTTCTCCGGCCTAAAAGCTTTCTTT.

This clonotype was observed at least ten times. CDR3 protein: CASSQERVNTEAFF. CDR3 sequence (DNA): TGTGCCAGCAGCCAAGAGAGGGTGAACACTGAAGCTTTCTTT. The chain combines TRBV4-2 with TRBJ1-1; D gene uncertain. The CDR3 runs 14 residues. Germline values: CDR1 LGHNA, CDR2 YNFKEQ. V lost 0 bases to trimming and J lost 0 bases, with 5 bases between them.

This clonotype appeared a few times. The V gene is TRBV10-3, the J gene TRBJ2-3; 8 nucleotides match TRBD2. This CDR3 is 18 amino acids long. V gave up 6 bases and J gave up 2 bases; unmatched junction bases: 16. CDR1 is ENHRY and CDR2 is SYGVKD in the germline V gene. In nucleotides, the CDR3 is TGTGCCATCAGCGGGGGGGCCTTTGGTGACACACACACAGATACGCAGTATTTT. It encodes CAISGGAFGDTHTDTQYF.

On this clonotype itself: A read error may be the cause here, since a much bigger clone is one base away. This chain connects TRBV12-3 or TRBV12-4 to TRBJ1-1; D is unresolved. There are 15 residues in the CDR3. CDR3 nucleotide sequence: TGTGCCAGGAGTTTTAGCCCGACTAGGAACACTGAAGCTTTCTTT. It yields the protein CARSFSPTRNTEAFF.

This clonotype was seen a handful of times. The CDR3 DNA reads TGTGCCAGCAGTGAAGCGATTCGTCAGACGACCCAGGACTATGGCTACACCTTC. Its protein is CASSEAIRQTTQDYGYTF. This chain joins TRBV6-1 and TRBJ1-2, with D unclear. Germline CDR1 reads MNHNS; CDR2 reads SASEGT. The V end was cut by 0 bases, the J end by 3 bases, with 20 bases between. The CDR3 contains 18 residues.

The table lists this clonotype with many counts. The V call is TRBV6-4, the J call TRBJ1-5, with D hard to call. Trimming took 5 bases from V and 0 from J, leaving 17 bases between them. CDR3 length: 17 amino acids. CDR1 is MRHNA and CDR2 is SNTAGT in the germline V gene. The CDR3 region has the DNA TGTGCCAGCAGTCGCACAAACTCGGGTCGTAGCAATCAGCCCCAGCATTTT. As protein: CASSRTNSGRSNQPQHF.

The chain recombines TRBV12-3 or TRBV12-4 with TRBJ1-1; D unclear. V lost 6 bases, J lost 4 bases, and 12 bases lay in between. The CDR3 runs to 13 residues. This chain's CDR3 is CASRWALGTEAFF. CDR3 nucleotides: TGTGCCAGCAGATGGGCGCTGGGCACTGAAGCTTTCTTT.

The sample holds many counts of this clonotype. This chain connects TRBV6-4 to TRBJ2-6; TRBD1 might be the D (6 bases). Per germline, CDR1 MRHNA and CDR2 SNTAGT. The V end lost 5 bases, the J end lost 0 bases, and 14 bases lay between the germline ends. There are 17 residues in the CDR3. The CDR3 protein is CASSIDRRSSGANVLTF. Written as DNA, the CDR3 is TGTGCCAGCAGTATAGACAGGCGTAGCTCTGGGGCCAACGTCCTGACTTTC.

This clonotype was counted only a few times. This sequence joins TRBV19 and TRBJ1-5; no firm D call. V lost 5 bases to trimming and J lost 2 bases, with 10 bases between them. Germline CDR1 is LNHDA and CDR2 is SQIVND (reference sequence). The CDR3 has 14 residues. The CDR3 protein is CASSWHEGNQPQHF. The CDR3 DNA reads TGTGCCAGTAGTTGGCACGAGGGCAATCAGCCCCAGCATTTT.

The J gene is TRBJ1-3, the V gene TRBV12-3 or TRBV12-4, with D uncertain. With 3 bases removed from V and 8 bases from J, the gap between germline ends came to 17 bases. CDR3 length: 15 amino acids. The CDR3 nucleotides read TGTGCCAGCAGTTTCGGTCGGGTCATTCAGGACACCATATATTTT. The encoded protein is CASSFGRVIQDTIYF.

This clonotype was observed a handful of times. As DNA, the CDR3 is TGTGCCACCCGACTGGGCAACACCGGGGAGCTGTTTTTT. Its protein product is CATRLGNTGELFF. The chain carries TRBV6-1 and TRBJ2-2; D is ambiguous. Germline CDR1 MNHNS, CDR2 SASEGT. This CDR3 region has 13 residues. V was cut by 10 bases and J by 2 bases, with 11 bases left in between.

This chain uses TRBV2 with TRBJ1-2, with a possible D match to TRBD1 (6 bases). Between the trimmed V and J ends, which lost 6 bases and 6 bases, there was a span of 20 bases. The germline V gene encodes CDR1 SNHLY and CDR2 FYNNEI. CDR3 length equals 15 residues. The CDR3 here is CASRAGTPGVHGYTF. The CDR3 DNA is TGTGCCAGCAGGGCCGGGACACCGGGAGTCCATGGCTACACCTTC.

This clonotype was seen at least ten times. The rearrangement joins TRBV4-3 to TRBJ2-7; the match to TRBD1 covers 7 bases. There are 13 residues in the CDR3. J gave up 4 bases and V 5 bases, and 5 bases lay outside the gene matches. Germline CDR1 reads LGHNA; CDR2 reads YSLEER. The CDR3 here is CASSTGTEYEQYF. Written as DNA, the CDR3 is TGCGCCAGCAGCACCGGGACAGAGTACGAGCAGTACTTC.

This clonotype was observed many times. The rearrangement joins TRBV11-2 to TRBJ2-7; 8 bases agree with TRBD1. This CDR3 has 14 residues. Germline V CDR1 and CDR2: SGHAT, FQNNGV. V lost 4 bases to trimming and J lost 2 bases; unmatched junction nucleotides: 4. The DNA for the CDR3 is TGTGCCAGCAGCTCCCCGGGACAGGCCTACGAGCAGTACTTC. The encoded protein is CASSSPGQAYEQYF.

This clonotype was recorded many times. The rearrangement joins TRBV6-5 to TRBJ1-2; unclear D gene. Looked up from germline, CDR1 is MNHEY and CDR2 is SVGAGI. There are 15 residues in the CDR3. V dropped 5 bases and J dropped 3 bases, with 16 bases sitting between them. CDR3 protein: CASSSHSNLDYGYTF. In DNA form, the CDR3 reads TGTGCCAGCAGTAGCCACTCGAATCTAGACTATGGCTACACCTTC.

The chain's CDR3 is CASSSTGEANTGELFF. In nucleotides, the CDR3 is TGTGCCAGCAGCTCGACAGGAGAGGCGAACACCGGGGAGCTGTTTTTT. This chain joins TRBV13 and TRBJ2-2; D is perhaps TRBD1 (6 bases). Germline V CDR1 and CDR2: PRHDT, FYEKMQ (reference sequence). The V gene lost 4 bases and the J gene lost 0 bases, with 12 bases spanning the gap. The CDR3 totals 16 residues.

The genes are TRBV20-1 and TRBJ1-3; TRBD1 is a possible D gene (6 bases). Looked up from germline, CDR1 is DFQATT and CDR2 is SNEGSKA (reference sequence). CDR3 length: 15 residues. Deletions cut 5 bases from V and 0 bases from J, with 14 bases between. The CDR3 DNA follows: TGCAGTGCTTCAAGACAGGCGAACTCTGGAAACACCATATATTTT. This encodes CSASRQANSGNTIYF.

The sample holds many counts of this clonotype. This rearrangement joins TRBV19 to TRBJ2-2, with 9 bases identical to TRBD2. V lost 5 bases, J lost 6 bases, and 4 bases stayed unmatched. Germline V CDR1 and CDR2: LNHDA, SQIVND (reference sequence). The CDR3 length is 14 residues. Here the CDR3 reads CASSPAGGSGELFF. In DNA form, the CDR3 reads TGTGCCAGTAGTCCAGCGGGAGGTTCCGGGGAGCTGTTTTTT.

This clonotype occurred many times. This sequence joins TRBV9 and TRBJ1-2; possibly TRBD1 for D (6 bases). Germline CDR1 reads SGDLS; CDR2 reads YYNGEE. The CDR3 has 16 amino acids. V shed 0 bases and J shed 0 bases, with 12 bases lying between them. The CDR3 loop reads CASSVAPQGTNYGYTF. The CDR3, as DNA: TGTGCCAGCAGCGTAGCCCCGCAGGGGACTAACTATGGCTACACCTTC.

This clonotype has a handful of counts. At one end the junction does not follow the germline gene, possibly because of a read error. The chain links TRBV20-1 to TRBJ1-1; D gene ambiguous. CDR3 length: 13 residues. Germline V gene lookup returns CDR1 DFQATT and CDR2 SNEGSKA (reference sequence). The CDR3 loop is CSARGRKNTEAFF. The CDR3 nucleotides read TGCAGTGCCAGAGGACGGAAGAACACTGAAGCTTTCTTT.

The sample holds many counts of this clonotype. CDR3 DNA: TGTGCCAGCAGTGCCTCCCCCGACAGGGCGGACTCTAACTATGGCTACACCTTC. The encoded protein is CASSASPDRADSNYGYTF. The J gene is TRBJ1-2, the V gene TRBV2, with 7 positions matching TRBD1. V dropped 4 bases and J dropped 0; count of bases not matched to a gene: 14. The CDR3 spans 18 residues. Germline V lookup: CDR1 SNHLY, CDR2 FYNNEI.

This clonotype has just a few counts. The J gene is TRBJ2-2, the V gene TRBV18; TRBD1 matches 7 bases. The CDR3 consists of 16 residues. J gave up 0 bases and V 5 bases, and 6 bases lay outside the gene matches. CDR1 is KGHSH and CDR2 is LQKENI in the germline V gene. The CDR3 nucleotides read TGTGCCAGCTCATCTGACAGGGCCGCGAACACCGGGGAGCTGTTTTTT. Its protein product is CASSSDRAANTGELFF.

A remark on this clonotype: A much more abundant neighbour one base away suggests this may be a read error. The CDR3 protein is CPSSVSWDVQPQHF. CDR3 DNA sequence: TGTCCCAGCAGCGTGTCGTGGGATGTTCAGCCCCAGCATTTT. This chain joins TRBV9 and TRBJ1-5, with no clear D. Germline lookup yields CDR1 SGDLS and CDR2 YYNGEE. The CDR3 is 14 amino acids.

At least ten counts were recorded for this clonotype. The chain employs TRBV20-1 and TRBJ1-6; no clear D. CDR3 length equals 13 residues. V dropped 6 bases and J dropped 5 bases, with 11 bases sitting between them. Germline V lookup: CDR1 DFQATT, CDR2 SNEGSKA (reference sequence). CDR3 bases: TGCAGTGCCCCGGGCCCTAATAATTCACCCCTCCACTTT. Translating gives CSAPGPNNSPLHF.